The 12 T cell receptor beta chains reported below all come from one sample, sequenced in a study of T cell responses to AZD1222 COVID-19 vaccine. Sequencing used immunoSEQ multiplex PCR; TCRdb keeps in-frame clones, though not all of them. This table has about 99,000 clones, less than 95% appearing once. The specimen comprised peripheral blood, sampled on day 0 of AZD1222 vaccination. Receptors originate from an adult in good health.

This clone was seen only a few times. V is TRBV27 and J is TRBJ1-1; D is possibly TRBD1 (6 bases). Trimming took off 3 bases at V and 5 bases at J, with 10 bases between the two ends. CDR1 and CDR2 (germline): MNHEY, SMNVEV (reference sequence). This CDR3 has 13 residues. The CDR3: CASSFGGWTEAFF. CDR3 nucleotide sequence: TGTGCCAGCAGTTTTGGGGGCTGGACTGAAGCTTTCTTT.

The gene calls are TRBV19 and TRBJ1-5; maybe TRBD1 (6 bases). The CDR3 consists of 18 residues. Germline CDR1 is LNHDA and CDR2 is SQIVND (reference sequence). Trimming stripped 2 bases from V and 1 base from J, with 18 bases between. This CDR3 reads CASSIWGRRLGSNQPQHF. CDR3 in DNA: TGTGCCAGTAGTATATGGGGGCGGAGGCTCGGCAGCAATCAGCCCCAGCATTTT.

This chain joins TRBV19 and TRBJ1-2; a weak D match, TRBD1 (6 bases). This CDR3 is 15 amino acids long. Trimming shortened V by 10 bases and J by 5 bases, and 23 bases separated the two germline ends. Germline V gene data show CDR1 as LNHDA and CDR2 as SQIVND (reference sequence). As DNA, the CDR3 is TGTGCCACCGACTCCCGGACAGCCCCCACATATGGCTACACCTTC. Translated, it gives CATDSRTAPTYGYTF.

The genes are TRBV5-4 and TRBJ1-1; unclear D gene. The CDR3 is 12 amino acids. Germline CDR1 is SGHNT and CDR2 is YYREEE (reference sequence). Trimming removed 2 bases at V and 11 bases at J, with 13 bases between. CDR3 bases: TGTGCCAGCAGCTTTGGACGAACGGGCGCTTTCTTT. Translating gives CASSFGRTGAFF.

The rearrangement links TRBV12-3 or TRBV12-4 to TRBJ1-1; D is unclear. V shed 2 bases and J shed 3 bases, with 7 bases lying between them. This CDR3 has 13 amino acids. This CDR3 is CASSLNTDTEAFF. Here the CDR3 DNA reads TGTGCCAGCAGTTTAAACACGGACACTGAAGCTTTCTTT.

This chain uses TRBV14 with TRBJ2-2; tentatively, D is TRBD1 (5 bases). Germline CDR1 SGHDN, CDR2 FVKESK. The CDR3 has 17 residues. The V and J ends lost 1 base and 3 bases respectively, with 15 bases between them. The CDR3 here is CASSQALGAVYTGELFF. Here the CDR3 DNA reads TGTGCCAGCAGCCAAGCTTTAGGGGCCGTCTACACCGGGGAGCTGTTTTTT.

The gene calls are TRBV19 and TRBJ1-5; D gene uncertain. This CDR3 region has 15 residues. The ends were cut back, 4 bases at V and 0 bases at J, with 10 bases in the middle. Germline V CDR1 and CDR2: LNHDA, SQIVND (reference sequence). The CDR3 loop is CASSSPGSSNQPQHF. The CDR3 DNA follows: TGTGCCAGTAGTAGTCCCGGCAGTAGCAATCAGCCCCAGCATTTT.

This chain links TRBV18 with TRBJ1-2, with D hard to call. V shed 6 bases and J shed 4 bases, with 9 bases lying between them. CDR3 size: 12 residues. Germline V lookup: CDR1 KGHSH, CDR2 LQKENI. CDR3 protein: CASSGDGYGYTF. DNA for the CDR3: TGTGCCAGCTCCGGCGACGGCTATGGCTACACCTTC.

The chain employs TRBV28 and TRBJ2-3; TRBD2 matches at 9 bases. In germline, CDR1 is MDHEN, CDR2 SYDVKM. Losses at the gene ends were 1 base for V and 1 base for J; bases not matched to a gene: 0. This CDR3 contains 15 residues. This CDR3 is CASSLLAGGTDTQYF. CDR3 coding DNA: TGTGCCAGCAGTTTATTAGCGGGGGGCACAGATACGCAGTATTTT. The full variable domain, in which reference TRBV28 and TRBJ2-3 provide the parts outside the CDR3, is DVKVTQSSRYLVKRTGEKVFLECVQDMDHENMFWYRQDPGLGLRLIYFSYDVKMKEKGDIPEGYSVSREKKERFSLILESASTNQTSMYLCASSLLAGGTDTQYFGPGTRLTVL.

This rearrangement joins TRBV28 to TRBJ1-5; no clear D. V lost 6 bases, J lost 3 bases, and 15 bases lay in between. Looked up from germline, CDR1 is MDHEN and CDR2 is SYDVKM. The CDR3 spans 15 residues. DNA of the CDR3: TGTGCCAGCAGGGCTACACGGTTTCTCAATCAGCCCCAGCATTTT. The encoded protein is CASRATRFLNQPQHF.

The rearrangement uses TRBV28 and TRBJ2-7, with D possibly being TRBD1 (7 bases). The CDR3 is 13 amino acids. Germline V gene data show CDR1 as MDHEN and CDR2 as SYDVKM. V was cut by 3 bases and J by 5 bases, with 11 bases left in between. CDR3 in DNA: TGTGCCAGCAGTTTTAGGAGGGGGCACGAGCAGTACTTC. Encoded protein: CASSFRRGHEQYF.

The chain has TRBV15 and TRBJ1-3; no clear D gene. Trimming left V 3 bases short and J 2 bases short, with 2 bases between. The CDR3 is 12 amino acids. The V gene's germline CDR1 is LNHNV and CDR2 YYDKDF (reference sequence). The CDR3, as DNA: TGTGCCACCAGCAGGGCTGGAAACACCATATATTTT. This encodes CATSRAGNTIYF.